The 13 T cell receptor beta chains presented below share a single source sample, sequenced in a study of blood T cell repertoires in COVID-19. The method was immunoSEQ multiplex PCR; TCRdb's version includes in-frame clones alone and lacks a portion of them. The sample lists 310,000 or so clones, 87% seen once, with under 6.5% in the top ten. The sequencing sample was made of PBMCs or T cells enriched from blood (not recorded which). The origin of the receptors is a young woman who had recovered from COVID-19.

The CDR3 reads CASSPDPGQAGYTEAFF. The CDR3 nucleotides read TGTGCCAGCAGCCCGGACCCCGGACAGGCCGGCTACACTGAAGCTTTCTTT. This rearrangement joins TRBV7-9 to TRBJ1-1, with 7 bases fitting TRBD1. V gave up 5 bases and J gave up 3 bases; unmatched junction bases: 15. This CDR3 has 17 residues. The germline CDR1 and CDR2 sequences are SEHNR and FQNEAQ (reference sequence).

This sequence joins TRBV30 and TRBJ1-5, with TRBD1 matching 7 bases. The CDR3 sequence is 13 residues long. Germline-derived CDR1 and CDR2 are GTSNPN and SVGIG (reference sequence). V was clipped by 5 bases and J by 6 bases; unmatched bases: 7. CDR3 region: CAWGTGVAQPQHF. The CDR3 region has the DNA TGTGCCTGGGGTACAGGGGTGGCTCAGCCCCAGCATTTT.

This clone has more than one count but fewer than ten. The V gene is TRBV30, the J gene TRBJ1-1, with D tentatively TRBD1 (5 bases). The CDR3 loop spans 14 amino acids. Trimming stripped 0 bases from V and 1 base from J, with 9 bases between. The germline V gene encodes CDR1 GTSNPN and CDR2 SVGIG (reference sequence). CDR3 residues: CAWSVGRENTEAFF. CDR3 in DNA: TGTGCCTGGAGTGTGGGGCGGGAGAACACTGAAGCTTTCTTT.

The chain combines TRBV7-9 with TRBJ2-1, with D uncertain. The germline gives CDR1 SEHNR, CDR2 FQNEAQ (reference sequence). The V and J ends lost 3 bases and 5 bases respectively, with 11 bases between them. This CDR3 is 14 amino acids long. CDR3 in amino acids: CASSFPRVDNEQFF. The CDR3 DNA sequence: TGTGCCAGCAGCTTCCCTCGGGTCGACAATGAGCAGTTCTTC.

This clone is a singleton in its sample. This sequence joins TRBV15 and TRBJ2-7; 8 bases are a match to TRBD2. J was trimmed by 1 base and V by 1 base; bases with no gene match: 3. The CDR3 length is 15 residues. Germline CDR1 is LNHNV and CDR2 is YYDKDF (reference sequence). The DNA for the CDR3 is TGTGCCACCAGCAGAGGTAGCGGGGAATCCTACGAGCAGTACTTC. Its translation: CATSRGSGESYEQYF.

The CDR3 nucleotides read TGCGCCAGCAGCTTAACAGGTAGCTCTGGGGCCAACGTCCTGACTTTC. This sequence encodes CASSLTGSSGANVLTF. The gene calls are TRBV5-1 and TRBJ2-6, with D possibly TRBD1 on 5 matching bases. The CDR3 is 16 amino acids. Germline-derived CDR1 and CDR2 are SGHRS and YFSETQ. V lost 2 bases and J lost 0, with 9 bases in between.

Comment on this clone: Distinct nucleotide sequences in the sample also encode this CDR3. The V and J genes are TRBV27 and TRBJ1-1; D uncertain. CDR1 and CDR2 (germline): MNHEY, SMNVEV (reference sequence). The CDR3 has 13 amino acids. V lost 2 bases, J lost 3 bases, and 7 bases lay in between. The CDR3 coding sequence is TGTGCCAGCAGTTTAGGGAGGGACACTGAAGCTTTCTTT. This translates into CASSLGRDTEAFF.

This rearrangement joins TRBV7-9 to TRBJ2-7, with 9 bases matching TRBD2. The V and J ends lost 0 bases and 5 bases, in that order; junction bases with no gene match: 2. The CDR3 runs 14 residues. From germline, CDR1 is SEHNR and CDR2 FQNEAQ (reference sequence). The DNA of the CDR3 is TGTGCCAGCAGCTTAGCCGGGACTAGCCACGAGCAGTACTTC. Residues: CASSLAGTSHEQYF.

The V call is TRBV30, the J call TRBJ1-1, with no clear D. Germline V gives CDR1 GTSNPN, CDR2 SVGIG (reference sequence). CDR3 length equals 13 residues. Trimming shortened V by 0 bases and J by 4 bases, and 9 bases separated the two germline ends. The CDR3 sequence is CAWSVEGATEAFF. The DNA of the CDR3 is TGTGCCTGGAGTGTGGAGGGAGCCACTGAAGCTTTCTTT.

J is TRBJ2-3 and V is TRBV5-5; TRBD1 might be the D (6 bases). Trimming took off 7 bases at V and 1 base at J, with 16 bases between the two ends. CDR3 length: 15 residues. Germline CDR1 SGHKS, CDR2 YYEKEE (reference sequence). The CDR3 loop reads CASQRLGAGTDTQYF. The CDR3 DNA follows: TGTGCCAGCCAACGTTTGGGGGCCGGCACAGATACGCAGTATTTT.

This clone has just one count. The genes are TRBV6-4 and TRBJ1-1; D is uncertain. CDR1 is MRHNA, CDR2 SNTAGT, per germline. The CDR3 has 13 amino acids. Trimming cost V 4 bases and J 4 bases, with 10 bases left between them. The CDR3 here is CASSAFRGTEAFF. CDR3 DNA: TGTGCCAGCAGTGCGTTCCGGGGCACTGAAGCTTTCTTT.

This clone was recorded only once. V is TRBV5-1 and J is TRBJ1-5, with 8 bases aligning to TRBD1. Germline CDR1 and CDR2: SGHRS and YFSETQ. The CDR3 is 15 residues long. Germline trimming cut 0 bases from V and 7 bases from J; bases unmatched to any gene: 6. The CDR3 is CASSLERDRIQPQHF. The CDR3 region has the DNA TGCGCCAGCAGCTTGGAAAGGGACAGGATCCAGCCCCAGCATTTT.

The chain combines TRBV29-1 with TRBJ2-3; the match to TRBD2 covers 8 bases. CDR1 is SQVTM and CDR2 is ANQGSEA in the germline V gene. This CDR3 comprises 15 residues. The ends lost 7 bases at V and 1 base at J; junction bases unmatched: 10. The CDR3 region is CSASSPRGGTDTQYF. Written as DNA, the CDR3 is TGCAGCGCTTCCTCGCCGCGGGGGGGCACAGATACGCAGTATTTT.